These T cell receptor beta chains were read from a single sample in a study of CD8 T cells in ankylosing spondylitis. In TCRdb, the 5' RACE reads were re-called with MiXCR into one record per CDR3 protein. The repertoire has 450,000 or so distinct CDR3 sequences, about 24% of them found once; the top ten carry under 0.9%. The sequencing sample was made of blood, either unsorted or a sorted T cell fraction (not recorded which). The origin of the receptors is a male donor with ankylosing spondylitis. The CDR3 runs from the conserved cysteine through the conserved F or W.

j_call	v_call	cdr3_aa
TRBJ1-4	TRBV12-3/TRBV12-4	CASSFNEKGREKLFF
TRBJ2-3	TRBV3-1	CASSERGLGTDDTQYF
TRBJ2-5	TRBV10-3	CAIRMTGWETQYF
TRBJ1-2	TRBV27	CASSLRGAYGYGYTF
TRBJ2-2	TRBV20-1	CSATGTSGRGGELFF
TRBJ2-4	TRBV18	CASSPPGSLIAKNIQYF
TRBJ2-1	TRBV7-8	CASSLSTGVEYNEQFF
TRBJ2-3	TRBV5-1	CASSLLTSGSTDTQYF
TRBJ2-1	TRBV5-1	CASSLDGAKQFF
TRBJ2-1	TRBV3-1	CASSLTSGRDDEQFF
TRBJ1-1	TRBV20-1	CSDTRGGATEAFF
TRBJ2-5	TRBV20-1	CSSGGSKTQYF
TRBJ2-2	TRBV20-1	CSARVVQGITGELFF
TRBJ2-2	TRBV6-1	CASNRQGRTGELFF
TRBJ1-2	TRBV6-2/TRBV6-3	CASSSGTATGGYTF
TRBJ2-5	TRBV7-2	CASSRGLAGGYQETQYF
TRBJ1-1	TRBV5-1	CASTEATGTEAFF
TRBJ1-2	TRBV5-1	CASSSPGQLNYGYTF
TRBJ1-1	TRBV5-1	CASRTGDSTEAFF
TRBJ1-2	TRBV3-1	CASSQDPGTRLGYTF
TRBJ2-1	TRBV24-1	CATSDAPGRGEQFF
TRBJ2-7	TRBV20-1	CSAPRALYEQYF
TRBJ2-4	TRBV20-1	CSAGTLGNIQYF
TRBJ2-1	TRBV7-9	CASSLGLPGEQFF
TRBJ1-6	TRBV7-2	CASSSFEGSPLHF
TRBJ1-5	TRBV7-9	CASSPDRTDQPQHF